This T cell receptor (beta chain) is drawn from a study of OX40 agonist ivuxolimab in advanced cancers. Study details: Every 2 weeks, patients received ivuxolimab intravenously, dosed at 0.01 to 10 mg/kg. Study-wide results and limits: The study found that CD8+ T cells averaged more expanded clones than CD4+. Clonal expansion from baseline to week 6 occurred in both CD4+ and CD8+ T cells.

Regarding this clone: Its antigen is not known.

With autoimmune disease history or systemic immunosuppression, patients were excluded. Assay: immunoSEQ multiplex PCR; the TCRdb copy retains only in-frame clones and omits some. The table includes some 80,000 clones, around 85% detected once. The V gene lost 2 bases and the J gene lost 7 bases, with 13 bases spanning the gap. The CDR3 is made up of 14 amino acids. Germline V lookup: CDR1 MNHNS, CDR2 SASEGT. This receptor was identified in an adult with an advanced solid tumor such as melanoma, head and neck, liver or kidney cancer. The chain is built from TRBV6-1 and TRBJ2-3; D ambiguous. The source was CD4+ or CD8+ T cells sorted from blood, collected in a trial of the OX40 agonist ivuxolimab. The CDR3 bases are TGTGCCAGCAGTGAAAGGTCCAGATACAATACGCAGTATTTT. It yields the protein CASSERSRYNTQYF.